Listed below are T cell receptor beta chains from one sample, sequenced in a study of CD8 T cells in ankylosing spondylitis. MiXCR, run by TCRdb on the 5' RACE reads, gives a single entry per CDR3 protein. Here the sample spans 250,000 or so distinct CDR3 sequences, 15% to 20% being singletons. The sample consisted of blood, either unsorted or a sorted T cell fraction (not recorded which). These receptors all stem from a male donor with ankylosing spondylitis or in good health (not recorded which). Each CDR3 is given with its conserved first and last residue. Fields, in order: V gene, J gene, clone size, D gene, CDR3 protein, CDR3 DNA. The D gene is left open where the match is weak. Only some rows state a clone size, as once, few, many or a class for expanded clones.

TRBV25-1	TRBJ2-5	few	TRBD2	CASSESHYSGSQETQYF	TGTGCCAGCAGTGAATCCCACTATAGCGGGAGCCAAGAGACCCAGTACTTC
TRBV29-1	TRBJ2-1	few	TRBD2	CSVEAWSSGKRPNEQFF	TGCAGCGTTGAAGCCTGGTCTAGCGGGAAGAGACCCAATGAGCAGTTCTTC
TRBV5-1	TRBJ2-7	.	TRBD1	CASSSTGTDLYEQYF	TGCGCCAGCAGCTCAACCGGGACAGATCTCTACGAGCAGTACTTC
TRBV7-9	TRBJ2-7	few	.	CASSPREQELNYEQYF	TGTGCCAGCAGCCCTAGAGAACAGGAGCTTAACTACGAGCAGTACTTC
TRBV20-1	TRBJ2-1	.	TRBD2	CSAGGLAGVNEQFF	TGCAGTGCCGGGGGACTAGCGGGAGTTAATGAGCAGTTCTTC
TRBV12-3/TRBV12-4	TRBJ2-2	few	.	CASSDEKTNRHSTGELFF	TGTGCCAGCAGTGACGAAAAAACAAATCGACACAGCACCGGGGAGCTGTTTTTT
TRBV20-1	TRBJ2-7	.	TRBD2	CSATPVTVLAGGPAYEQYF	TGCAGTGCCACCCCCGTGACGGTGCTAGCGGGAGGCCCTGCCTACGAGCAGTACTTC
TRBV4-1	TRBJ2-1	few	TRBD2	CASSQELGLAGGYEQFF	TGCGCCAGCAGCCAAGAGCTTGGGCTAGCGGGAGGCTATGAGCAGTTCTTC
TRBV6-5	TRBJ2-1	few	TRBD2	CASSYFLAGGSNEQFF	TGTGCCAGCAGTTACTTTCTAGCGGGAGGTTCCAATGAGCAGTTCTTC
TRBV5-1	TRBJ2-3	many	TRBD2	CASSHPQGLAGGTDTQYF	TGCGCCAGCAGCCATCCCCAAGGACTAGCGGGGGGCACAGATACGCAGTATTTT
TRBV5-1	TRBJ1-2	.	.	CASSLDGVGGYTF	TGCGCCAGCAGCTTGGACGGGGTAGGAGGCTACACCTTC
TRBV29-1	TRBJ2-2	many	.	CSVLGFTNTGELFF	TGCAGCGTCCTGGGATTTACGAACACCGGGGAGCTGTTTTTT
TRBV20-1	TRBJ2-7	few	.	CSAPIPWAESYEQYF	TGCAGTGCCCCCATCCCTTGGGCGGAATCCTACGAGCAGTACTTC
TRBV4-3	TRBJ2-1	.	.	CASSQAEYNEQFF	TGCGCCAGCAGCCAAGCAGAATACAATGAGCAGTTCTTC
TRBV29-1	TRBJ2-6	few	.	CSVRDTISGANVLTF	TGCAGCGTTCGGGACACGATTTCTGGGGCCAACGTCCTGACTTTC
TRBV7-8	TRBJ2-7	few	.	CASSLGGVADYEQYF	TGTGCCAGCAGCTTAGGGGGAGTAGCGGACTACGAGCAGTACTTC
TRBV6-2/TRBV6-3	TRBJ2-5	.	TRBD2	CASTGWLAGQETQYF	TGTGCCAGCACCGGGTGGCTAGCGGGACAAGAGACCCAGTACTTC
TRBV19	TRBJ1-2	.	.	CASRRVATGYGYTF	TGTGCCAGCAGGCGGGTTGCTACGGGCTATGGCTACACCTTC
TRBV28	TRBJ2-3	few	.	CASSLAAPSTDTQYF	TGTGCCAGCAGTCTCGCCGCCCCTAGCACAGATACGCAGTATTTT
TRBV2	TRBJ2-5	few	.	CASSEDEGNQETQYF	TGTGCCAGCAGTGAAGACGAGGGAAACCAAGAGACCCAGTACTTC
TRBV27	TRBJ2-7	many	TRBD1	CASSLRDRFFEQYF	TGTGCCAGCAGTTTACGGGACAGGTTTTTTGAGCAGTACTTC
TRBV7-2	TRBJ2-7	.	.	CASSSSVVGSEQYF	TGTGCCAGCAGCTCGTCAGTTGTAGGGTCCGAGCAGTACTTC
TRBV4-1	TRBJ2-5	many	.	CASSQGGLMGETQYF	TGCGCCAGCAGCCAAGGAGGCCTCATGGGGGAGACCCAGTACTTC
TRBV27	TRBJ2-7	few	TRBD1	CASRGTGPRWEQYF	TGTGCCAGCAGGGGGACAGGTCCTCGATGGGAGCAGTACTTC
TRBV12-3/TRBV12-4	TRBJ2-2	many	.	CASSLEGANTGELFF	TGTGCCAGCAGTTTAGAAGGAGCGAACACCGGGGAGCTGTTTTTT
TRBV20-1	TRBJ2-1	.	TRBD2	CSARDPRGLAGVGEQFF	TGCAGTGCTAGAGATCCCCGGGGACTAGCGGGAGTGGGCGAGCAGTTCTTC
TRBV10-3	TRBJ2-2	few	TRBD2	CAISGPSGRGDTGELFF	TGTGCCATCAGTGGCCCTAGCGGGAGGGGAGACACCGGGGAGCTGTTTTTT
TRBV3-1	TRBJ2-5	.	.	CASSQQKETQYF	TGTGCCAGCAGCCAACAGAAAGAGACCCAGTACTTC
TRBV9	TRBJ2-7	many	.	CASSVGLALSYEQYF	TGTGCCAGCAGCGTAGGGCTAGCTCTATCCTACGAGCAGTACTTC